This is a list of T cell receptor beta chains from one sample in a study of monozygotic twins with inflammatory bowel disease. After re-calling the 5' RACE reads, TCRdb lists one entry per CDR3 protein, DNA absent. Recorded for this sample: 330,000 or so distinct CDR3 sequences. The sample taken for sequencing was blood. The receptor set was obtained from a human donor with ulcerative colitis or Crohn's disease, or a healthy co-twin of an affected twin (not recorded which). CDR3s include the opening cysteine and the closing phenylalanine or tryptophan.

TRBV5-1,TRBJ2-5,CASSFGSGGARETQYF
TRBV15,TRBJ2-5,CATSGGQGQETQSF
TRBV6-5,TRBJ1-2,CASSYSTNGVGYTF
TRBV20-1,TRBJ1-1,CSARDLLSGDRTEAFF
TRBV7-2,TRBJ1-2,CASSLGGSNYGYTF
TRBV10-3,TRBJ2-2,CAISSSGTGELFF
TRBV23-1,TRBJ2-3,CASSQSMEGEDTQYF
TRBV2,TRBJ1-1,CASSEAIFGTGGFVNTEAFF
TRBV20-1,TRBJ2-3,CSAASGGATDTQYF
TRBV4-1,TRBJ2-2,CASSHLGLAGGNNTGELFF
TRBV7-6,TRBJ1-4,CASSNRDRNEKLFF
TRBV28,TRBJ2-7,CASSFPQGSLLEQYF
TRBV5-1,TRBJ2-5,CASRPILAVLHETQYF
TRBV4-1,TRBJ2-1,CASSQAGTSYEQFF
TRBV19,TRBJ2-1,CASSRVDNEQFF
TRBV5-6,TRBJ2-5,CASSLVDRGEETQYF
TRBV6-5,TRBJ2-1,CASSYPFSGSESDEQFF
TRBV10-3,TRBJ2-7,CAISEAGISYEQYF
TRBV4-1,TRBJ2-2,CASSQGGQGAAGELFF
TRBV12-3/TRBV12-4,TRBJ2-3,CASSLGRRRDTQYF
TRBV7-9,TRBJ2-1,CASSTGEGYNEQFF
TRBV28,TRBJ2-5,CASSSDPSYRTQYF
TRBV2,TRBJ1-1,CASSESSGVWVSEAFF
TRBV27,TRBJ1-3,CASSSRDGGTGNTIYF
TRBV5-1,TRBJ2-5,CASKEGVQETQYF
TRBV12-3/TRBV12-4,TRBJ1-5,CASSLEAGRQPQHF
TRBV5-6,TRBJ2-2,CASSLAGRIQRRSTGELFF
TRBV28,TRBJ1-1,CASSLTGPMNTEAFF
TRBV5-4,TRBJ2-1,CASSSGGLAGVDEQFF
TRBV10-3,TRBJ2-3,CAISGGGHNTDTQYF
TRBV6-5,TRBJ1-3,CASSYDTGRGNTIYF
TRBV4-1,TRBJ1-2,CASSQVGRAFYGYTF
TRBV2,TRBJ2-7,CASSARGGIVLEQYF
TRBV28,TRBJ1-1,CASKSQALNTEAFF
TRBV7-8,TRBJ2-3,CASSLMSGDTQYF
TRBV25-1,TRBJ1-2,CASSESGQPDYGYTF
TRBV19,TRBJ2-2,CASSLRRGVNTGELFF
TRBV2,TRBJ2-1,CASNSGGDNEQFF
TRBV19,TRBJ1-3,CASSTPFGQALPGNTIYF
TRBV12-3/TRBV12-4,TRBJ2-5,CASSSTTGAPAETQYF
TRBV11-2,TRBJ1-1,CASSLGPSNLNTEAFF
TRBV19,TRBJ1-6,CASTNIAGDNSPLHF
TRBV19,TRBJ1-6,CASKGTGNSPLHF
TRBV7-9,TRBJ2-1,CASSKTGTVYNEQFF
TRBV5-4,TRBJ2-6,CASSRTDAVSGANVLTF
TRBV6-1,TRBJ2-3,CASRGGIAQFNTQYF
TRBV20-1,TRBJ2-4,CSASPGGIQYF
TRBV12-3/TRBV12-4,TRBJ2-7,CASSFEGQATYEQYF
TRBV30,TRBJ1-6,CAWSVSGDISPLHF
TRBV25-1,TRBJ2-3,CASSDWADTQYF
TRBV10-3,TRBJ2-1,CAISLLDTYNEQFF
TRBV6-1,TRBJ2-5,CASRRSLAEQETQYF